The 22 T cell receptor beta chains below come from one sample, sequenced in a study of blood T cell repertoires in COVID-19. Profiling relied on immunoSEQ multiplex PCR, and the TCRdb table lists in-frame clones only, not all of them. The table has fewer than 90,000 clones, around 80% seen once. The specimen was peripheral blood. These receptors were obtained from a man aged 50 or older with acute or convalescent COVID-19.

There are a few counts of this clone. The chain recombines TRBV28 with TRBJ1-2; 7 bases align to TRBD1. The CDR3 runs 17 residues. V dropped 9 bases and J dropped 0; count of bases not matched to a gene: 16. CDR1 is MDHEN and CDR2 is SYDVKM in the germline V gene. The DNA of the CDR3 is TGTGCCAGTCTAAGTAACCGGGACAGACTAACTAACTATGGCTACACCTTC. It codes for CASLSNRDRLTNYGYTF.

The chain couples TRBV3-1 (or the pseudogene TRBV3-2) to TRBJ1-6, with 8 bases fitting TRBD1. The CDR3 has 17 residues. Germline CDR1 and CDR2: LGHDT and YNNKEL (reference sequence). Trimming cost V 0 bases and J 7 bases; bases outside gene matches: 8. The CDR3 protein is CASSQDGWGTGNSPLHF. CDR3 nucleotides: TGTGCCAGCAGCCAAGATGGGTGGGGGACAGGAAATTCACCCCTCCACTTT.

The chain links TRBV29-1 to TRBJ2-3, with TRBD1 matching over 7 bases. V trimming: 6 bases; J trimming: 2 bases; junction bases outside the gene matches: 8. CDR1 is SQVTM, CDR2 ANQGSEA, per germline. The CDR3 has 14 amino acids. CDR3 loop: CSVRPGGSTDTQYF. As DNA, the CDR3 is TGCAGCGTCAGGCCAGGGGGTTCCACAGATACGCAGTATTTT.

The sample holds one count of this clone. The chain is built from TRBV3-1 (or the pseudogene TRBV3-2) and TRBJ1-2; D may be TRBD1 (6 bases). From germline, CDR1 is LGHDT and CDR2 YNNKEL (reference sequence). V was cut by 0 bases and J by 6 bases, with 11 bases left in between. This CDR3 is built from 14 residues. DNA of the CDR3: TGTGCCAGCAGCCAAGATCCACAGGGTAATGGCTACACCTTC. Its translation is CASSQDPQGNGYTF.

The CDR3 here is CASSLSRDYGYTF. The CDR3 coding sequence is TGTGCCAGCAGCTTAAGCAGGGACTATGGCTACACCTTC. The J gene is TRBJ1-2, the V gene TRBV5-6; the D gene is possibly TRBD1 (5 bases). Germline V lookup: CDR1 SGHDT, CDR2 YYEEEE. Trimming left V 2 bases short and J 3 bases short, with 8 bases between. There are 13 residues in the CDR3.

The chain recombines TRBV19 with TRBJ1-3; no clear D gene. Germline assignment: CDR1 LNHDA and CDR2 SQIVND (reference sequence). This CDR3 comprises 14 residues. V was cut by 5 bases and J by 2 bases, with 10 bases left in between. CDR3 residues: CASSLGVAGNTIYF. As DNA, the CDR3 is TGTGCCAGTAGTCTGGGCGTCGCTGGAAACACCATATATTTT. Full variable domain (outside the CDR3, taken from reference TRBV19 and TRBJ1-3): DGGITQSPKYLFRKEGQNVTLSCEQNLNHDAMYWYRQDPGQGLRLIYYSQIVNDFQKGDIAEGYSVSREKKESFPLTVTSAQKNPTAFYLCASSLGVAGNTIYFGEGSWLTVV.

The CDR3 DNA is TGTGCCAGCAGCTTCAGCGGCAGCACAGATACGCAGTATTTT. Amino acid sequence: CASSFSGSTDTQYF. V is TRBV5-4 and J is TRBJ2-3; TRBD2 might be the D (5 bases). The CDR3 totals 14 residues. The V end was cut by 2 bases, the J end by 0 bases, with 7 bases between. The germline V gene encodes CDR1 SGHNT and CDR2 YYREEE (reference sequence).

Only one count was recorded for this clone. This sequence joins TRBV6-7 and TRBJ1-3; perhaps TRBD1 as D (6 bases). TRBV6-7 is an ORF, with its function uncertain. V lost 0 bases to trimming and J lost 0 bases, with 9 bases between them. The length of the CDR3 is 16 residues. The CDR3 sequence is CASSYSDSNSGNTIYF. In DNA, the CDR3 is TGTGCCAGCAGTTACTCGGACAGCAACTCTGGAAACACCATATATTTT.

The chain has TRBV2 and TRBJ2-7, with 10 nucleotides matching TRBD2. The germline V gene has CDR1 SNHLY and CDR2 FYNNEI. The J segment lost 4 bases and the V segment lost 3 bases, leaving 12 bases of the junction unmatched. The CDR3 loop spans 17 amino acids. CDR3 DNA sequence: TGTGCCAGCAGTGACTTAGCACTAGCGGGGCTAGAGTACGAGCAGTACTTC. This sequence encodes CASSDLALAGLEYEQYF.

The chain uses TRBV18 and TRBJ2-5; maybe TRBD1 (5 bases). The CDR3 spans 13 residues. Trimming removed 0 bases at V and 4 bases at J, with 6 bases between. Germline assignment: CDR1 KGHSH and CDR2 LQKENI. CDR3 loop: CASSPPRGETQYF. Here the CDR3 DNA reads TGTGCCAGCTCACCACCTAGGGGAGAGACCCAGTACTTC.

The rearrangement links TRBV9 to TRBJ2-7; TRBD2 matches at 8 bases. J gave up 6 bases and V 0 bases, and 11 bases lay outside the gene matches. This CDR3 has 16 amino acids. Germline V lookup: CDR1 SGDLS, CDR2 YYNGEE. CDR3 sequence (DNA): TGTGCCAGCAGCGTAGCGGTTAGCGGGGCGTACGGCGAGCAGTACTTC. It translates to CASSVAVSGAYGEQYF.

This clone was counted a few times. V usage is TRBV6-5 and J usage is TRBJ1-2; 8 bases fit TRBD1. The length of the CDR3 is 15 residues. Germline CDR1 reads MNHEY; CDR2 reads SVGAGI. V lost 2 bases to trimming and J lost 4 bases; unmatched junction nucleotides: 6. The CDR3 DNA follows: TGTGCCAGCAGTTACACCTCCGGGACAGGCTATGGCTACACCTTC. Protein product: CASSYTSGTGYGYTF.

The V call is TRBV5-4, the J call TRBJ2-7; D may be TRBD2 (5 bases). Germline lookup yields CDR1 SGHNT and CDR2 YYREEE (reference sequence). V was clipped by 4 bases and J by 9 bases, with 14 bases between them. CDR3 length: 12 amino acids. The CDR3 region has the DNA TGTGCCAGCAGCGCGGACTCGGTCCGGCAGTACTTC. Translation gives CASSADSVRQYF.

This chain uses TRBV7-9 with TRBJ2-3; 7 nucleotides line up with TRBD2. The CDR3 consists of 16 residues. Germline V lookup: CDR1 SEHNR, CDR2 FQNEAQ (reference sequence). The V gene end was trimmed by 2 bases and the J gene end by 6 bases; junction bases not matched to a gene: 11. The CDR3 nucleotides are TGTGCCAGCAGCTTACCCCCCGGGAGCGGGGAGGATACGCAGTATTTT. The encoded protein is CASSLPPGSGEDTQYF.

The chain links TRBV19 to TRBJ1-4, with D possibly TRBD1 on 6 matching bases. The CDR3 length is 15 residues. With 6 bases removed from V and 4 bases from J, the gap between germline ends came to 15 bases. Germline V gene data show CDR1 as LNHDA and CDR2 as SQIVND (reference sequence). The CDR3 protein is CASRLWGGVNEKLFF. As DNA, the CDR3 is TGTGCCAGTAGACTTTGGGGGGGCGTTAATGAAAAACTGTTTTTT.

This chain links TRBV15 with TRBJ1-5, with 9 bases aligning to TRBD1. This CDR3 has 14 amino acids. Germline CDR1 LNHNV, CDR2 YYDKDF (reference sequence). V lost 3 bases to trimming and J lost 7 bases; unmatched junction nucleotides: 4. The CDR3 sequence is CATSSTGGIQPQHF. CDR3 nucleotides: TGTGCCACCAGCAGTACAGGGGGCATACAGCCCCAGCATTTT. Filled out from reference TRBV15 and TRBJ1-5, the complete variable domain reads DAMVIQNPRYQVTQFGKPVTLSCSQTLNHNVMYWYQQKSSQAPKLLFHYYDKDFNNEADTPDNFQSRRPNTSFCFLDIRSPGLGDTAMYLCATSSTGGIQPQHFGDGTRLSIL.

The chain recombines TRBV19 with TRBJ2-2, with 9 bases that match TRBD1. Germline CDR1 and CDR2: LNHDA and SQIVND (reference sequence). There are 18 residues in the CDR3. V shed 4 bases and J 0 bases; nucleotides not matched to a gene: 9. Here the CDR3 reads CASSRGGQGAPNTGELFF. The CDR3, as DNA: TGTGCCAGTAGTAGAGGGGGACAGGGTGCGCCGAACACCGGGGAGCTGTTTTTT.

The rearrangement joins TRBV6-5 to TRBJ1-1; D not certain. The CDR3 has 13 residues. The ends were cut back, 2 bases at V and 5 bases at J, with 9 bases in the middle. The germline V gene encodes CDR1 MNHEY and CDR2 SVGAGI. The CDR3 nucleotides are TGTGCCAGCAGTTACGACCGGAGGACTGAAGCTTTCTTT. This gives the protein CASSYDRRTEAFF.

The chain has TRBV7-2 and TRBJ2-7, with TRBD1 matching 10 bases. V was clipped by 4 bases and J by 6 bases; unmatched bases: 12. This CDR3 is 16 amino acids long. Germline CDR1 SGHTA, CDR2 FQGNSA. The CDR3 coding sequence is TGTGCCAGCAGCTCCTTTCCGGGACAGGGGTTATCCGAGCAGTACTTC. It translates to CASSSFPGQGLSEQYF.

The chain employs TRBV6-1 and TRBJ1-1, with 8 bases lining up with TRBD1. The CDR3 spans 16 residues. V trimming: 4 bases; J trimming: 1 base; junction bases outside the gene matches: 8. Per germline, CDR1 MNHNS and CDR2 SASEGT. In DNA, the CDR3 is TGTGCCAGCAGTGCACTCGGGACAGGAGGGAACACTGAAGCTTTCTTT. Translating gives CASSALGTGGNTEAFF.

The DNA for the CDR3 is TGTGCCAGCAGCTTAGAACAGGGGGCTGAAGCTTTCTTT. Its protein is CASSLEQGAEAFF. The chain employs TRBV5-4 and TRBJ1-1, with 8 bases aligning to TRBD1. Germline assignment: CDR1 SGHNT and CDR2 YYREEE (reference sequence). CDR3 length: 13 residues. Trimming removed 2 bases from V and 6 bases from J; junction bases left unmatched: 3.

The V call is TRBV4-3, the J call TRBJ2-7; 12 positions agree with TRBD1. The CDR3 consists of 15 residues. V dropped 3 bases and J dropped 4; count of bases not matched to a gene: 4. Germline V lookup: CDR1 LGHNA, CDR2 YSLEER. CDR3 DNA sequence: TGCGCCAGCAGCCAGCGGGACAGGGGGCTTTACGAGCAGTACTTC. Translated: CASSQRDRGLYEQYF.